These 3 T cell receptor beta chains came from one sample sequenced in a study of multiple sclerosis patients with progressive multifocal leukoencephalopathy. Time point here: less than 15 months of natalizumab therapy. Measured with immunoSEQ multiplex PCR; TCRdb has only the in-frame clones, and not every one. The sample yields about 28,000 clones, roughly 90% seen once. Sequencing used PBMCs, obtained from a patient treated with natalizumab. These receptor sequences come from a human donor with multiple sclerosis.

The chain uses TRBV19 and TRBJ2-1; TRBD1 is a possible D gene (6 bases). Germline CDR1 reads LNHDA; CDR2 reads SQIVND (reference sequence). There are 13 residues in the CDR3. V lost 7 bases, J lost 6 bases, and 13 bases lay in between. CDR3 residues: CASMGPGANEQFF. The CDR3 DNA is TGTGCCAGTATGGGGCCAGGGGCCAATGAGCAGTTCTTC.

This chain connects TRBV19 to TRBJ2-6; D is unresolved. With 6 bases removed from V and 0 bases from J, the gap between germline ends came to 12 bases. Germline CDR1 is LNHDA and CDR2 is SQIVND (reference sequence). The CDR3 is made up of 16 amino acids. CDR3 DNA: TGTGCCAGTAGGGGCAGTGACCCCTCTGGGGCCAACGTCCTGACTTTC. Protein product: CASRGSDPSGANVLTF.

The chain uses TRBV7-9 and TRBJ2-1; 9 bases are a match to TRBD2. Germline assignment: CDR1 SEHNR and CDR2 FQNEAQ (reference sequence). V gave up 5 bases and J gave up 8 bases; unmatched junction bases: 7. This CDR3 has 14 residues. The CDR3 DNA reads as TGTGCCAGCAGCGTTAGCGGGGGACTTGATGAGCAGTTCTTC. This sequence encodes CASSVSGGLDEQFF.